Here is one TCR beta chain with its context. This sample's treatment: around 19 received Ad26.COV2.S at low or high dose, single or two shots; 5 received placebo; per-sample allocation not given. Sampling took place 63 days after the first vaccine or placebo injection. An adult aged 18-55 years in Boston served as the donor. It was Wuhan-strain SARS-CoV-2 spike that the Ad26 vaccine vector expressed. Clones were read by immunoSEQ multiplex PCR, and TCRdb kept only the in-frame ones, dropping some. This sample has around 450,000 clones, with 80% to 95% found just once. These data originate in a study of Ad26.COV2.S vaccination and SARS-CoV-2 variants. Study background: Doses of Ad26.COV2.S were injected into muscle once or twice, 56 days apart.

Germline-derived CDR1 and CDR2 are SGHRS and YFSETQ. The CDR3 has 11 residues. V lost 2 bases and J 6 bases, leaving 2 bases between the germline ends. The sequence was obtained from a person between 18 and 60 years old who received the Ad26.COV2.S COVID-19 vaccine or a placebo. The sequencing here drew on peripheral blood, taken in a trial of Ad26.COV2.S vaccine versus placebo. The V and J genes are TRBV5-1 and TRBJ2-2; unclear D gene. CDR3 sequence reads: CASSLPGELFF. CDR3 DNA sequence: TGCGCCAGCAGCTTACCCGGGGAGCTGTTTTTT.